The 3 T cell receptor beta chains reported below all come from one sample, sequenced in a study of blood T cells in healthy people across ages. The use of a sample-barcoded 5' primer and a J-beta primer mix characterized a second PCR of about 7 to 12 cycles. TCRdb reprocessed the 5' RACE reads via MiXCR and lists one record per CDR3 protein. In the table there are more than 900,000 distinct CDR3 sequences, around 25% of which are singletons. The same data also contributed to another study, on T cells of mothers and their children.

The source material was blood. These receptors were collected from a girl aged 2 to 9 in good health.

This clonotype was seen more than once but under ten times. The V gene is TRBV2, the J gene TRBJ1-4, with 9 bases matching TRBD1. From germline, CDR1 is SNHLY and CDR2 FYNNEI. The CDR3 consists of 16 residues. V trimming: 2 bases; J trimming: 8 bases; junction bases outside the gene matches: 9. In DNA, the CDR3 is TGTGCCAGCAGTGAAAGTCTGGGACAGGGAGGAGAAAAACTGTTTTTT. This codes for CASSESLGQGGEKLFF.

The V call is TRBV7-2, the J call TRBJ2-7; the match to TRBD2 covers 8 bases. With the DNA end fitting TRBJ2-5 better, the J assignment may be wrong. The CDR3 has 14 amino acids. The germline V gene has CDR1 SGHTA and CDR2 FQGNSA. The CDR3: CASTRSGDQETQYF. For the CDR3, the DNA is TGTGCCAGCACCCGTAGCGGGGACCAAGAGACCCAGTACTTC.

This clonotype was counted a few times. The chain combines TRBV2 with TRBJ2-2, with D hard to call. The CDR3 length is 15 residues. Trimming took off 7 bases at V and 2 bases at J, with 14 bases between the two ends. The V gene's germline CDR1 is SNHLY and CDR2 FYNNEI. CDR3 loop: CASIRQGPNTGELFF. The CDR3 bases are TGTGCCAGCATCAGGCAAGGCCCTAACACCGGGGAGCTGTTTTTT.